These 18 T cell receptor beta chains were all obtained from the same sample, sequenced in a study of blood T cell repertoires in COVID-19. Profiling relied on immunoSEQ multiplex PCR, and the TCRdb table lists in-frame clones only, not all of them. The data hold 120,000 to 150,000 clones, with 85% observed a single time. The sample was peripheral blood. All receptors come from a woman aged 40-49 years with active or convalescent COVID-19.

CDR3 loop: CASSPGNGGTEAFF. Here the CDR3 DNA reads TGTGCCAGCAGCCCCGGGAACGGGGGGACTGAAGCTTTCTTT. V usage is TRBV11-3 and J usage is TRBJ1-1, with a tentative D call TRBD1 (5 bases). The CDR3 sequence is 14 residues long. V shed 5 bases and J shed 5 bases, with 15 bases lying between them. Per germline, CDR1 SGHNT and CDR2 YENEEA.

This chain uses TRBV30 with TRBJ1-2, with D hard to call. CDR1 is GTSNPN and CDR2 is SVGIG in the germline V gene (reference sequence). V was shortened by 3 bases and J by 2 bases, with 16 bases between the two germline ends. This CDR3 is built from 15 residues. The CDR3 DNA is TGTGCCTGGAGCAACCTACAGAGTACAAACTATGGCTACACCTTC. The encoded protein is CAWSNLQSTNYGYTF.

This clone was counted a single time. The CDR3 DNA reads TGTGCCAGCAGTCCTGGGAGCGGGGGGGCCGAGGAGCAGTTCTTC. It specifies CASSPGSGGAEEQFF. The chain couples TRBV3-1 (or the pseudogene TRBV3-2) to TRBJ2-1; 10 nucleotides line up with TRBD2. V trimming: 6 bases; J trimming: 10 bases; junction bases outside the gene matches: 12. The CDR3 is 15 amino acids. Germline V CDR1 and CDR2: LGHDT, YNNKEL (reference sequence).

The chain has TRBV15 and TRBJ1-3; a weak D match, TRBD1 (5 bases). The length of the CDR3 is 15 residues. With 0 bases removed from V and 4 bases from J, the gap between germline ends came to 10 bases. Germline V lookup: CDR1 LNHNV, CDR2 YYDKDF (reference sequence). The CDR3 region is CATSRDVGRGNTIYF. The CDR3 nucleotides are TGTGCCACCAGCAGAGACGTGGGGCGCGGAAACACCATATATTTT.

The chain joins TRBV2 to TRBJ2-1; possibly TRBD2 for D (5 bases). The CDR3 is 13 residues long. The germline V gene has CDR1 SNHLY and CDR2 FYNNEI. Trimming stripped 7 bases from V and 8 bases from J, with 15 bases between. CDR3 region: CASKEAPGDEQFF. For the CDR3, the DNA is TGTGCCAGCAAGGAGGCTCCCGGGGATGAGCAGTTCTTC.

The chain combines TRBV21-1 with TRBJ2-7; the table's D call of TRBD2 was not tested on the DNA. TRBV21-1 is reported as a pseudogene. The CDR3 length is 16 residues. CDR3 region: CASSKKGPMGGYEQYF. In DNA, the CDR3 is TGTGCCAGCAGCAAAAAGGGACCCATGGGGGGTTACGAGCAGTACTTC.

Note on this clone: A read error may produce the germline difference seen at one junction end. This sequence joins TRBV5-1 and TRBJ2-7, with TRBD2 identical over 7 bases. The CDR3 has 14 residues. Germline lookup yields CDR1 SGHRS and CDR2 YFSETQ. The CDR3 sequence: CARSLGGVSYEQYF. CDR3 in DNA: TGCGCCCGCAGCCTGGGGGGGGTCTCCTACGAGCAGTACTTC.

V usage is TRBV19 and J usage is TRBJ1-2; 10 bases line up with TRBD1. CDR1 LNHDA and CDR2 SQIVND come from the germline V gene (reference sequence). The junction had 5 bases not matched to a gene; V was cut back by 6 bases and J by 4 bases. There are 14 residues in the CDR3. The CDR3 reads CASRIGQGVYGYTF. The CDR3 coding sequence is TGTGCCAGTAGAATCGGACAGGGGGTCTATGGCTACACCTTC.

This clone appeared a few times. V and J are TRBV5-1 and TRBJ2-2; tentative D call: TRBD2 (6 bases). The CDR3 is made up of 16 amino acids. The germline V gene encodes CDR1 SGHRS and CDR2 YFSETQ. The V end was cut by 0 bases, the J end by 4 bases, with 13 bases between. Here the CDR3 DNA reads TGCGCCAGCAGCTTGGCCGGGCGGGGAGGCACCGGGGAGCTGTTTTTT. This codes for CASSLAGRGGTGELFF.

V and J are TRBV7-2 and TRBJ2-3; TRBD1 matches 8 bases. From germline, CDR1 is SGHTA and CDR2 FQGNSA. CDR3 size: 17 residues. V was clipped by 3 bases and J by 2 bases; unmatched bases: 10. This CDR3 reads CASSFRQGMTYTDTQYF. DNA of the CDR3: TGTGCCAGCAGCTTTCGACAGGGGATGACATACACAGATACGCAGTATTTT.

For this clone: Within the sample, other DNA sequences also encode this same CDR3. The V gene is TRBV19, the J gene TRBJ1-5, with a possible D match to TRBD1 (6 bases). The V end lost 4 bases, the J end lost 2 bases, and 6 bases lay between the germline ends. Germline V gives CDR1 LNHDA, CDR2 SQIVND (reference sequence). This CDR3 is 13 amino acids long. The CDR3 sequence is CASSRQGNQPQHF. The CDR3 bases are TGTGCCAGTAGTAGACAGGGCAATCAGCCCCAGCATTTT.

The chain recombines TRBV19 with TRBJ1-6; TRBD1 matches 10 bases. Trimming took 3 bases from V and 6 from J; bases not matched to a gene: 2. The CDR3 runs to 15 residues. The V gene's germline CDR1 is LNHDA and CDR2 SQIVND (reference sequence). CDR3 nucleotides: TGTGCCAGTAGTATGGACAGGGGGACTAATTCACCCCTCCACTTT. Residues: CASSMDRGTNSPLHF.

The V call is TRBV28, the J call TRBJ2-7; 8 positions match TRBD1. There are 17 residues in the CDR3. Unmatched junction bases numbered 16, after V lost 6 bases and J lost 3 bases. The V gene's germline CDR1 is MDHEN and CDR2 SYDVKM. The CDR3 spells CASSYTPGGIRLYEQYF. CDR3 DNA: TGTGCCAGCAGCTATACCCCAGGGGGCATTCGGCTCTACGAGCAGTACTTC.

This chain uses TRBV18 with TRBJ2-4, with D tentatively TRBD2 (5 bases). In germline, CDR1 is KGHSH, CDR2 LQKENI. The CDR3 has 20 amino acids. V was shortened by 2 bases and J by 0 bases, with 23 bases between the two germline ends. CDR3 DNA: TGTGCCAGCTCACCAAAGAACCCAATCGGGGAGTCGGTAGCCAAAAACATTCAGTACTTC. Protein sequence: CASSPKNPIGESVAKNIQYF.

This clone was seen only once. The CDR3 loop is CATLGEVGFLYEQYF. CDR3 nucleotides: TGTGCCACACTAGGGGAGGTGGGTTTTCTCTACGAGCAGTACTTC. V and J are TRBV6-5 and TRBJ2-7; D is perhaps TRBD2 (6 bases). The length of the CDR3 is 15 residues. Germline-derived CDR1 and CDR2 are MNHEY and SVGAGI. Trimming took off 10 bases at V and 3 bases at J, with 22 bases between the two ends.

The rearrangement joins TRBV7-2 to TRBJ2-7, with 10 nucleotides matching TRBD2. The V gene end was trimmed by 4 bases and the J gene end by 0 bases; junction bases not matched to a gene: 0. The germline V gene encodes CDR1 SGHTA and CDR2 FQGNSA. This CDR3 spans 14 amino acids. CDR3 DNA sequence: TGTGCCAGCAGCTCTAGCGGGAGCTCCTACGAGCAGTACTTC. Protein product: CASSSSGSSYEQYF. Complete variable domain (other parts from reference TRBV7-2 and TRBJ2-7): GAGVSQSPSNKVTEKGKDVELRCDPISGHTALYWYRQSLGQGLEFLIYFQGNSAPDKSGLPSDRFSAERTGGSVSTLTIQRTQQEDSAVYLCASSSSGSSYEQYFGPGTRLTVT.

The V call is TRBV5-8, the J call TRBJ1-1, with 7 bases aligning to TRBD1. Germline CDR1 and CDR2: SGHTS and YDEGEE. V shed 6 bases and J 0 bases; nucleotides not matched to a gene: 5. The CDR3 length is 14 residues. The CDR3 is CASNPQGLNTEAFF. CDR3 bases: TGTGCCAGCAACCCACAGGGGCTGAACACTGAAGCTTTCTTT.

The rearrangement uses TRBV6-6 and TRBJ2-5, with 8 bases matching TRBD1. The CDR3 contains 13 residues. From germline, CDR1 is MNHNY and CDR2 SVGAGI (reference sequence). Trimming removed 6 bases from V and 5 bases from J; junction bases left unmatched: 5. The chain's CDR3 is CASRSGGVETQYF. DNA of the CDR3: TGTGCCAGCAGGTCAGGGGGCGTTGAGACCCAGTACTTC.